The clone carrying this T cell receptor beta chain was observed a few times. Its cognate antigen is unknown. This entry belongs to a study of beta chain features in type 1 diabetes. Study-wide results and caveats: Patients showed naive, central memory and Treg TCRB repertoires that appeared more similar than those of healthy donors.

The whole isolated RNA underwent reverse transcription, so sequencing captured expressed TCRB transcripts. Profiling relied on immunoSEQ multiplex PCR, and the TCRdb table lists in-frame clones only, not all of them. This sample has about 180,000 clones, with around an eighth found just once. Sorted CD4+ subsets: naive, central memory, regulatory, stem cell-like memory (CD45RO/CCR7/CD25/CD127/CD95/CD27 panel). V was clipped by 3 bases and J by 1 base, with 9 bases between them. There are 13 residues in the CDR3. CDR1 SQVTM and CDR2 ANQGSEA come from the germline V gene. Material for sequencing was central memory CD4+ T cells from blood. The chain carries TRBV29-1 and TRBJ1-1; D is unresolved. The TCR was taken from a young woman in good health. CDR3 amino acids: CSVDGGGNTEAFF. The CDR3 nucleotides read TGCAGCGTTGACGGAGGTGGGAACACTGAAGCTTTCTTT.